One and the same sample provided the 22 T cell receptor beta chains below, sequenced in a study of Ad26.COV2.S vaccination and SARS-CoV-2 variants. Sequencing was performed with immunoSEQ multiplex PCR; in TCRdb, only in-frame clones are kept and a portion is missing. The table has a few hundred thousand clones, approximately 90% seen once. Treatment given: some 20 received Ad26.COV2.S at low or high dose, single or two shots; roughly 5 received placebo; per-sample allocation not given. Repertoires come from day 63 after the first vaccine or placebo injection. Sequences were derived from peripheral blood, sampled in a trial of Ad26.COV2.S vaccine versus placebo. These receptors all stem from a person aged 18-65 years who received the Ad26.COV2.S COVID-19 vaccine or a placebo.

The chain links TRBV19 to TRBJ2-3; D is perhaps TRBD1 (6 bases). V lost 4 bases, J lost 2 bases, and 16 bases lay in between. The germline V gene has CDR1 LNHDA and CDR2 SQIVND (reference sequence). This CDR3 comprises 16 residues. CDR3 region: CASSRGQPSVTDTQYF. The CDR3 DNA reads TGTGCCAGTAGTAGAGGACAGCCCTCGGTCACAGATACGCAGTATTTT.

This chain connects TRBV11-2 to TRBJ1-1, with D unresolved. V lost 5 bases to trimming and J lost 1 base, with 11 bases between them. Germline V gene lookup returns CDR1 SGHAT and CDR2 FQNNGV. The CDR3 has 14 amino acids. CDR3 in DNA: TGTGCCAGCAGCCTTAATATACAGAACACTGAAGCTTTCTTT. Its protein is CASSLNIQNTEAFF.

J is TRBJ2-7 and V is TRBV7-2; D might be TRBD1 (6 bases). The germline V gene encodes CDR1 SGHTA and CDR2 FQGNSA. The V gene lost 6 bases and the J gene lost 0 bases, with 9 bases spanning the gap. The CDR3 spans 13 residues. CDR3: CASRRTASYEQYF. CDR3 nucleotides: TGTGCCAGCAGAAGGACAGCCTCCTACGAGCAGTACTTC.

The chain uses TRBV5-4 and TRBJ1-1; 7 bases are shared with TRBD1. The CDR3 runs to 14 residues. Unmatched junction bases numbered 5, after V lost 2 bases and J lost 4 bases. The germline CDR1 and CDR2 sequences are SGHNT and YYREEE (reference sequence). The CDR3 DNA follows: TGTGCCAGCAGCTTACAGGGGAGCGGCACTGAAGCTTTCTTT. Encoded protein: CASSLQGSGTEAFF.

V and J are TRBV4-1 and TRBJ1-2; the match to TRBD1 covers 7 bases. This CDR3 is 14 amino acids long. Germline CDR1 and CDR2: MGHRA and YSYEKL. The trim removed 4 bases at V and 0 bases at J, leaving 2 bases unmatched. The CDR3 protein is CASSRGTANYGYTF. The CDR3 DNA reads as TGCGCCAGCAGCCGAGGGACAGCTAACTATGGCTACACCTTC.

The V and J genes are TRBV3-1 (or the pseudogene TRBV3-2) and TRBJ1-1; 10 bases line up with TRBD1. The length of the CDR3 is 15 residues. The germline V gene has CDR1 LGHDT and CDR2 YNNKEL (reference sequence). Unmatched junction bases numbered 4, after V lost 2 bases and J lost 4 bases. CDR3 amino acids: CASSQWTGGGTEAFF. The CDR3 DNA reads TGTGCCAGCAGCCAATGGACAGGGGGGGGCACTGAAGCTTTCTTT.

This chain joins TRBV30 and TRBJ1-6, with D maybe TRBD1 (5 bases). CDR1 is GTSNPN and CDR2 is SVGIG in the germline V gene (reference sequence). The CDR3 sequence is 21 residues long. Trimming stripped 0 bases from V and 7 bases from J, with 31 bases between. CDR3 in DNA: TGTGCCTGGAGTGTGACTCGACAGTTGGGCGGCCGAGCGATTCTAAATTCACCCCTCCACTTT. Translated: CAWSVTRQLGGRAILNSPLHF.

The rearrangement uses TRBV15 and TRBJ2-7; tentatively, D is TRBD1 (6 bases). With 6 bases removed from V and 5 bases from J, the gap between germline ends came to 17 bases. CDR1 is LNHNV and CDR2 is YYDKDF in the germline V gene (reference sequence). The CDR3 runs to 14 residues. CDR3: CATRPGHGEDEQYF. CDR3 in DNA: TGTGCCACCAGGCCGGGACACGGAGAGGACGAGCAGTACTTC.

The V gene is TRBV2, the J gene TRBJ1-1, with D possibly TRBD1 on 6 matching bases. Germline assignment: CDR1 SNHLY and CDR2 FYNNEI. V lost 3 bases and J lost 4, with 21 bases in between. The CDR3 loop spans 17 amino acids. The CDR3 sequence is CASSDRGEVNRTTEAFF. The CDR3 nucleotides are TGTGCCAGCAGTGACAGGGGAGAGGTAAATCGGACCACTGAAGCTTTCTTT.

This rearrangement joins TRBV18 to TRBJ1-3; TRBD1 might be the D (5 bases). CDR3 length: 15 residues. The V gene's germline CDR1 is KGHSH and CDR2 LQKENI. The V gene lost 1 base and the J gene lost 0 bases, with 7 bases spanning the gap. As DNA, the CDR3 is TGTGCCAGCTCACCACTCGACAGCTCTGGAAACACCATATATTTT. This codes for CASSPLDSSGNTIYF.

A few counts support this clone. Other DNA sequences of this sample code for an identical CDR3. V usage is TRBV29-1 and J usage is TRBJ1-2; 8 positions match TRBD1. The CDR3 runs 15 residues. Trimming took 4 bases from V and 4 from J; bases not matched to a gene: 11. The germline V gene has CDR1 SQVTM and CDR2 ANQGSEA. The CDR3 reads CSVVGQGATSYGYTF. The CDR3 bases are TGCAGCGTTGTTGGGCAGGGGGCGACGAGCTATGGCTACACCTTC. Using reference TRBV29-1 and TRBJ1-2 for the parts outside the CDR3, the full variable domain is SAVISQKPSRDICQRGTSLTIQCQVDSQVTMMFWYRQQPGQSLTLIATANQGSEATYESGFVIDKFPISRPNLTFSTLTVSNMSPEDSSIYLCSVVGQGATSYGYTFGSGTRLTVV.

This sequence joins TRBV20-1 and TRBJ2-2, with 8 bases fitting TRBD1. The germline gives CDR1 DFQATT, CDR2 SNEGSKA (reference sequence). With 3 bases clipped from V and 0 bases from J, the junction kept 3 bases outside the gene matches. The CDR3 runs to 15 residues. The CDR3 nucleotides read TGCAGTGCTAGTCGACAGGGGTCGAACACCGGGGAGCTGTTTTTT. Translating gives CSASRQGSNTGELFF.

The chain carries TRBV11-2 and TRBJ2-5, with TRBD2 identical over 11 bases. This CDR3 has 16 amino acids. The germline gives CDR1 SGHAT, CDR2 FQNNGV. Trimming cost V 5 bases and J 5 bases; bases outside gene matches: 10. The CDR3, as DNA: TGTGCCAGCAGCACCCCGGGACTAGCGGAGAGGGAGACCCAGTACTTC. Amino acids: CASSTPGLAERETQYF.

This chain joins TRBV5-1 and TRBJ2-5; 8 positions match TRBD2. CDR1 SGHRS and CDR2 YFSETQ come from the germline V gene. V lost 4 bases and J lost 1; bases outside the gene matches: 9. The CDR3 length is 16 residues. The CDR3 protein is CASSPHPGLVQETQYF. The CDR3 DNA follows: TGCGCCAGCAGCCCCCATCCGGGACTAGTCCAAGAGACCCAGTACTTC.

CDR3 bases: TGTGCCAGCAGCTTAGATAGGGCAGGGCGGGACGAGCAGTACTTC. As protein: CASSLDRAGRDEQYF. The chain links TRBV11-2 to TRBJ2-7; D might be TRBD1 or TRBD2, each matching 5 bases. The germline V gene has CDR1 SGHAT and CDR2 FQNNGV. CDR3 size: 15 residues. The ends were cut back, 0 bases at V and 5 bases at J, with 14 bases in the middle.

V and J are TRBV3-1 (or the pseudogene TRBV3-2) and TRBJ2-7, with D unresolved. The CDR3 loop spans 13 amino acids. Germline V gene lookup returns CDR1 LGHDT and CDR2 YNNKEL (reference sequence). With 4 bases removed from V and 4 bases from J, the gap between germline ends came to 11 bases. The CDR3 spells CASSRQQQYEQYF. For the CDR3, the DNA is TGTGCCAGCAGCCGGCAGCAGCAGTACGAGCAGTACTTC.

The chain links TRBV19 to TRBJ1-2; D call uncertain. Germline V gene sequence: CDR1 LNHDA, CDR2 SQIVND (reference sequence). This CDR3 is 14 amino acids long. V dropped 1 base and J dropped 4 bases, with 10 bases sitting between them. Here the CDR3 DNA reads TGTGCCAGTAGTATAGCCCTAATAGGCTATGGCTACACCTTC. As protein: CASSIALIGYGYTF.

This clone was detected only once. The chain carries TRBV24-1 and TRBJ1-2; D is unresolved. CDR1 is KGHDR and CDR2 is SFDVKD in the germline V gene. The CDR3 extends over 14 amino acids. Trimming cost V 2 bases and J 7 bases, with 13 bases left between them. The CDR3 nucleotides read TGTGCCACCAGTGATTCGTGGGAGGGAGGTGGCTACACCTTC. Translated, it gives CATSDSWEGGGYTF.

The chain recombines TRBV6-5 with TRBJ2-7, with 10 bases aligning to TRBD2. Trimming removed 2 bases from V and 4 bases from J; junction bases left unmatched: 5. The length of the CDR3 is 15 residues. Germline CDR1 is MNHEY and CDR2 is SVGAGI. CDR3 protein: CASSYKRGGLYEQYF. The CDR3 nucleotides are TGTGCCAGCAGTTACAAGCGGGGGGGCTTGTACGAGCAGTACTTC.

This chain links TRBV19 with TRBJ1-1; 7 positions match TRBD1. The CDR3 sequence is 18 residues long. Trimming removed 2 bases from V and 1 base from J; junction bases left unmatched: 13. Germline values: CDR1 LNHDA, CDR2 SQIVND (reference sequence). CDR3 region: CASSIFFDRAKGNTEAFF. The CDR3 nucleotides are TGTGCCAGTAGTATATTTTTCGACAGGGCAAAAGGGAACACTGAAGCTTTCTTT.

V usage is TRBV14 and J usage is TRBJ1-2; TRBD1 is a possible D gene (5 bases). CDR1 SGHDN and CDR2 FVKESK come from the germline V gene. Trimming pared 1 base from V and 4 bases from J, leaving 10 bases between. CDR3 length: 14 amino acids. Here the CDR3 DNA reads TGTGCCAGCAGCCAAGGACGACAGAGCTATGGCTACACCTTC. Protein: CASSQGRQSYGYTF. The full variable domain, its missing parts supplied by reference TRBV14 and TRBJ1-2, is EAGVTQFPSHSVIEKGQTVTLRCDPISGHDNLYWYRRVMGKEIKFLLHFVKESKQDESGMPNNRFLAERTGGTYSTLKVQPAELEDSGVYFCASSQGRQSYGYTFGSGTRLTVV.

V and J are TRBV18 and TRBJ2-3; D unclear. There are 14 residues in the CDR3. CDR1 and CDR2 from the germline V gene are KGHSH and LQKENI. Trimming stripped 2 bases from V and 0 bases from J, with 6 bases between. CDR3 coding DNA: TGTGCCAGCTCACCATCTCGAAGCACAGATACGCAGTATTTT. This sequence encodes CASSPSRSTDTQYF.